This TCR beta chain was retrieved from a study of blood T cell repertoires in COVID-19. This CDR3 contains 15 residues. CDR1 is SGHRS, CDR2 YFSETQ, per germline. Trimming at V came to 5 bases and at J to 2 bases, leaving 7 bases not matched to a gene. This clone came up once. Measured with immunoSEQ multiplex PCR; TCRdb has only the in-frame clones, and not every one. The sample carries under 90,000 clones, roughly 85% recorded once. The V call is TRBV5-1, the J call TRBJ2-1; TRBD2 matches at 7 bases. The TCR was taken from a woman between 50 and 59 years old with COVID-19, enrolled during active disease. Input material: peripheral blood. CDR3 sequence: CASSSSGTTYNEQFF. CDR3 DNA: TGCGCCAGCAGTTCAAGCGGGACCACCTACAATGAGCAGTTCTTC.